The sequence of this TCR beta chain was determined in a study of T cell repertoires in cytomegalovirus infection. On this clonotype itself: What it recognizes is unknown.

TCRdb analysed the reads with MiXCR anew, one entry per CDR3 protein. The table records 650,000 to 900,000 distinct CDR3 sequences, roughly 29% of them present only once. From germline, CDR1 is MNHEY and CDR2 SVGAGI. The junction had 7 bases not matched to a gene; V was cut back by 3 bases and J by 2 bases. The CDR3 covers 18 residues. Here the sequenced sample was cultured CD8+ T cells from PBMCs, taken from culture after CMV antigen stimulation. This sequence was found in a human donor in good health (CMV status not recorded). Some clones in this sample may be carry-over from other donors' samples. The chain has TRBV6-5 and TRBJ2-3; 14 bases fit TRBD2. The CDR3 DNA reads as TGTGCCAGCAGTTATGCGGGACTAGCGGGGGATCTCACAGATACGCAGTATTTT. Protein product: CASSYAGLAGDLTDTQYF.